This T cell receptor (beta chain) was captured by sequencing in a study of blood T cell repertoires in COVID-19. Study background: The origin of the acute and convalescent COVID-19 samples was the United States, Italy and Spain.

Individuals drawn from approximately 26 US areas were about 18 to 100 years old. The CDR3 consists of 17 residues. In the authors' workflow: Reference gene primer amplification gave nucleated cell count estimates. The table came from immunoSEQ multiplex PCR; TCRdb's copy has only in-frame clones and leaves some out. The V and J calls and clone size come from that table; D and trimming were worked out from the DNA. The sample consists of around 330,000 clones, around 90% of them appearing once. The chain carries TRBV21-1 and TRBJ2-7; TRBD1, as called in the table, went unchecked against the DNA. TRBV21-1 counts as a pseudogene. The receptor was isolated from a man aged 55 to 69 who had recovered from COVID-19. The sequenced sample was PBMCs or T cells enriched from blood (not recorded which). The CDR3 sequence is CASSKGTGCRGGGGQYF. CDR3 coding DNA: TGTGCCAGCAGCAAAGGCACGGGCTGCAGGGGTGGCGGCGGGCAGTACTTC.